One sample yielded the 18 T cell receptor beta chains listed below, sequenced in a study of blood T cell repertoires in COVID-19. Sequenced by immunoSEQ multiplex PCR; TCRdb stores in-frame clones only, minus some. Altogether about 250,000 clones are present, approximately 89% being singletons, with the ten largest covering 1.5% to 2%. Source material: peripheral blood. The receptors were gathered from a woman aged 60-75 years who had recovered from COVID-19.

Here the CDR3 reads CASSLVPNPERLFF. CDR3 DNA sequence: TGTGCCAGCAGCTTAGTTCCAAACCCCGAGCGACTGTTTTTT. This chain joins TRBV7-2 and TRBJ1-4; D gene ambiguous. This CDR3 region has 14 residues. V lost 1 base and J lost 13, with 16 bases in between. Germline V CDR1 and CDR2: SGHTA, FQGNSA.

The chain is built from TRBV11-3 and TRBJ1-1; 8 bases are a match to TRBD1. This CDR3 has 15 residues. Germline V lookup: CDR1 SGHNT, CDR2 YENEEA. Germline trimming cut 2 bases from V and 1 base from J; bases unmatched to any gene: 3. This CDR3 reads CASSLSGTGNTEAFF. The CDR3 DNA reads as TGTGCCAGCAGCTTATCGGGGACAGGGAACACTGAAGCTTTCTTT. The variable domain in full, with the rest retrieved from reference TRBV11-3 and TRBJ1-1, is EAGVVQSPRYKIIEKKQPVAFWCNPISGHNTLYWYLQNLGQGPELLIRYENEEAVDDSQLPKDRFSAERLKGVDSTLKIQPAELGDSAVYLCASSLSGTGNTEAFFGQGTRLTVV.

The rearrangement links TRBV2 to TRBJ2-3; possible D gene TRBD2, 7 bases. The germline gives CDR1 SNHLY, CDR2 FYNNEI. CDR3 length: 15 amino acids. Trimming removed 7 bases at V and 2 bases at J, with 16 bases between. The CDR3 here is CASTAGAVFTDTQYF. In DNA form, the CDR3 reads TGTGCCAGCACGGCGGGGGCCGTTTTCACAGATACGCAGTATTTT.

DNA of the CDR3: TGCGCCAGCAGTGGGCAGGCGAACACCGGGGAGCTGTTTTTT. Amino acid sequence: CASSGQANTGELFF. The chain has TRBV4-3 and TRBJ2-2; D unresolved. This CDR3 comprises 14 residues. Per germline, CDR1 LGHNA and CDR2 YSLEER. Trimming removed 6 bases from V and 0 bases from J, with 8 bases in between.

In this sample, this clone turned up a few times. The chain carries TRBV6-1 and TRBJ2-1; unclear D gene. The CDR3 is 14 amino acids. Germline CDR1 MNHNS, CDR2 SASEGT. The ends were cut back, 1 base at V and 4 bases at J, with 8 bases in the middle. The CDR3 nucleotides are TGTGCCAGCAGTGAAGGTCCCGGGTACAATGAGCAGTTCTTC. Translation gives CASSEGPGYNEQFF.

Comments on this clone: The junction shows a germline mismatch at one end, possibly a read error. The chain is built from TRBV3-1 (or the pseudogene TRBV3-2) and TRBJ2-6; D is possibly TRBD1 (5 bases). The CDR3 totals 15 residues. CDR1 and CDR2 (germline): LGHDT, YNNKEL (reference sequence). CDR3 residues: CASTQSGTGANVLTF. The CDR3 DNA sequence: TGTGCCAGCACCCAATCAGGGACTGGGGCCAACGTCCTGACTTTC.

The rearrangement uses TRBV19 and TRBJ1-1; perhaps TRBD1 as D (5 bases). CDR3 length: 13 amino acids. Deletions cut 2 bases from V and 5 bases from J, with 9 bases between. Germline loops: CDR1 LNHDA, CDR2 SQIVND (reference sequence). CDR3 nucleotide sequence: TGTGCCAGTAGTATAACAGACAGAACTGAAGCTTTCTTT. Translation: CASSITDRTEAFF.

The rearrangement uses TRBV27 and TRBJ1-2; D may be TRBD1 (5 bases). The CDR3 runs 14 residues. The V gene's germline CDR1 is MNHEY and CDR2 SMNVEV (reference sequence). V was pared by 3 bases and J by 4 bases, with 12 bases between. This CDR3 reads CASSFSGGTYGYTF. In DNA, the CDR3 is TGTGCCAGCAGTTTTTCTGGCGGGACCTATGGCTACACCTTC.

The chain has TRBV5-5 and TRBJ1-2, with 10 bases fitting TRBD1. Unmatched junction bases numbered 5, after V lost 5 bases and J lost 1 base. The CDR3 is 15 amino acids. Germline lookup yields CDR1 SGHKS and CDR2 YYEKEE (reference sequence). CDR3 protein: CASRAGTGVNYGYTF. DNA for the CDR3: TGTGCCAGCAGGGCCGGGACAGGGGTTAACTATGGCTACACCTTC.

This chain joins TRBV21-1 and TRBJ1-1; the table's D call TRBD1 went unverified against the DNA. TRBV21-1 is designated a pseudogene. The CDR3 runs 21 residues. The CDR3 nucleotides read TGTGCCAGCAGCACACAGACGGGACAGGGGGTAGAACGTGACTTGGACACTGAAGCTTTCTTT. This translates into CASSTQTGQGVERDLDTEAFF.

The chain links TRBV28 to TRBJ1-4; D may be TRBD1 (6 bases). CDR1 is MDHEN and CDR2 is SYDVKM in the germline V gene. This CDR3 spans 15 amino acids. With 6 bases removed from V and 4 bases from J, the gap between germline ends came to 15 bases. CDR3 coding DNA: TGTGCCAGCAGCCGCTACAGGGCCAGTAATGAAAAACTGTTTTTT. It specifies CASSRYRASNEKLFF.

The rearrangement joins TRBV5-8 to TRBJ2-7; 9 positions match TRBD1. The CDR3 has 17 amino acids. The junction had 13 bases not matched to a gene; V was cut back by 3 bases and J by 3 bases. Germline lookup yields CDR1 SGHTS and CDR2 YDEGEE. The chain's CDR3 is CASSSPPGTGSYYEQYF. The DNA of the CDR3 is TGTGCCAGCAGCTCCCCACCCGGGACAGGGAGTTACTACGAGCAGTACTTC.

The rearrangement uses TRBV10-3 and TRBJ1-4; possibly TRBD1 for D (5 bases). Between the trimmed V and J ends, which lost 0 bases and 0 bases, there was a span of 8 bases. Germline assignment: CDR1 ENHRY and CDR2 SYGVKD. CDR3 length: 16 amino acids. The CDR3 region has the DNA TGTGCCATCAGTGAGTCACGGGGGGCAACTAATGAAAAACTGTTTTTT. Its translation: CAISESRGATNEKLFF.

This chain links TRBV21-1 with TRBJ1-2. TRBV21-1 is reported as a pseudogene. CDR3 length: 15 residues. The CDR3 loop is CASSKAAGPAYGYTF. The DNA for the CDR3 is TGTGCCAGCAGCAAAGCGGCGGGGCCTGCCTATGGCTACACCTTC.

The J gene is TRBJ2-7, the V gene TRBV5-1; 7 bases line up with TRBD2. This CDR3 is 15 amino acids long. V trimming: 0 bases; J trimming: 0 bases; junction bases outside the gene matches: 3. CDR1 and CDR2 from the germline V gene are SGHRS and YFSETQ. CDR3 DNA: TGCGCCAGCAGCTTGGGCGGGGGTAACTCCTACGAGCAGTACTTC. It specifies CASSLGGGNSYEQYF.

The chain is built from TRBV7-6 and TRBJ1-6; 11 bases are shared with TRBD1. The germline CDR1 and CDR2 sequences are SGHVS and FNYEAQ. The CDR3 extends over 14 amino acids. J lost 10 bases, V lost 5 bases, and 4 bases had no gene match. CDR3 amino acids: CASSPDRGRSPLHF. The CDR3 DNA is TGTGCCAGCAGCCCGGACAGGGGGCGATCACCCCTCCACTTT.

The genes are TRBV5-5 and TRBJ1-6, with 12 bases that match TRBD1. This CDR3 has 16 amino acids. Looked up from germline, CDR1 is SGHKS and CDR2 is YYEKEE (reference sequence). V was pared by 4 bases and J by 9 bases, with 8 bases of the junction left unmatched. CDR3 DNA sequence: TGTGCCAGCAGCGCTAACCCGGGACAGGGGGCTTCACCCCTCCACTTT. It yields the protein CASSANPGQGASPLHF. Based on the CDR3 plus reference TRBV5-5 and TRBJ1-6, the full variable domain is DAGVTQSPTHLIKTRGQQVTLRCSPISGHKSVSWYQQVLGQGPQFIFQYYEKEERGRGNFPDRFSARQFPNYSSELNVNALLLGDSALYLCASSANPGQGASPLHFGNGTRLTVT.

This rearrangement joins TRBV12-5 to TRBJ1-1; TRBD1 agrees at 10 bases. This CDR3 is 13 amino acids long. CDR1 and CDR2 from the germline V gene are LGHNT and FRNRAP. J gave up 5 bases and V 6 bases, and 3 bases lay outside the gene matches. The CDR3 bases are TGTGCTAGTGGCTCGGACAGGGGGACTGAAGCTTTCTTT. Protein product: CASGSDRGTEAFF.